Below, 22 T cell receptor beta chains from the same sample are listed, as sequenced in a study of blood T cell repertoires in COVID-19 (dated by TCRdb to about 2020). The library was generated by the immunoSEQ multiplex PCR assay. Drawn from immuneACCESS, this table holds only the in-frame rearrangements with V and J called that TCRdb kept. Clones are partly lost; checked studies trace under half to an unresolved V gene and leave the rest unexplained. In all, the sample holds some 50,000 clones, and around four fifths of those were seen once. Of the sample, about 2.7% is held by the ten largest clones. Sequenced input: peripheral blood. The receptors originated from a man in his fifties with acute or convalescent COVID-19.

The V gene is TRBV9, the J gene TRBJ2-7; D remains ambiguous. V lost 0 bases and J 2 bases, leaving 9 bases between the germline ends. The CDR3 loop spans 14 amino acids. The germline V gene encodes CDR1 SGDLS and CDR2 YYNGEE. CDR3 DNA: TGTGCCAGCAGCGTAGGTCCCCAGGCCTACGAGCAGTACTTC. This gives the protein CASSVGPQAYEQYF.

The chain joins TRBV7-3 to TRBJ2-2, with D tentatively TRBD1 (6 bases). Trimming pared 1 base from V and 5 bases from J, leaving 14 bases between. This CDR3 spans 16 amino acids. Germline loops: CDR1 SGHTA, CDR2 FQGTGA. CDR3 in amino acids: CASSLMGARGTGELFF. The CDR3 nucleotides read TGTGCCAGCAGCTTAATGGGGGCTCGAGGAACCGGGGAGCTGTTTTTT.

The CDR3 DNA sequence: TGTGCCAGCAGCGTAGACGGGGGCACTGAAGCTTTCTTT. This sequence encodes CASSVDGGTEAFF. The J gene is TRBJ1-1, the V gene TRBV9; maybe TRBD1 (5 bases). The CDR3 is made up of 13 amino acids. Trimming took off 0 bases at V and 4 bases at J, with 7 bases between the two ends. The V gene's germline CDR1 is SGDLS and CDR2 YYNGEE.

The chain uses TRBV21-1 and TRBJ1-5. TRBV21-1 is termed a pseudogene. CDR3 length equals 15 residues. The CDR3 reads CASSKNRGKGQPQHF. CDR3 in DNA: TGTGCCAGCAGCAAAAATCGAGGGAAGGGTCAGCCCCAGCATTTT.

This chain joins TRBV5-1 and TRBJ1-4; D remains unclear. The V gene's germline CDR1 is SGHRS and CDR2 YFSETQ. V lost 0 bases to trimming and J lost 5 bases, with 14 bases between them. This CDR3 contains 16 residues. The CDR3: CASSLASRAFNEKLFF. As DNA, the CDR3 is TGCGCCAGCAGCTTGGCCTCCCGTGCGTTCAATGAAAAACTGTTTTTT. The entire variable domain, with the rest obtained from reference TRBV5-1 and TRBJ1-4, is as follows: KAGVTQTPRYLIKTRGQQVTLSCSPISGHRSVSWYQQTPGQGLQFLFEYFSETQRNKGNFPGRFSGRQFSNSRSEMNVSTLELGDSALYLCASSLASRAFNEKLFFGSGTQLSVL.

This clone was seen only once. The chain links TRBV25-1 to TRBJ1-5; a possible D gene is TRBD1 (5 bases). The V end was cut by 9 bases, the J end by 4 bases, with 13 bases between. CDR3 size: 13 residues. CDR1 and CDR2 from the germline V gene are MGHDK and SYGVNS. CDR3 nucleotide sequence: TGTGCCAGTCGGGGGTGGGAAAATCAGCCCCAGCATTTT. It encodes CASRGWENQPQHF.

The chain uses TRBV3-1 (or the pseudogene TRBV3-2) and TRBJ1-2; 9 bases align to TRBD1. Germline assignment: CDR1 LGHDT and CDR2 YNNKEL (reference sequence). The J segment lost 7 bases and the V segment lost 1 base, leaving 4 bases of the junction unmatched. The CDR3 loop spans 14 amino acids. CDR3 in DNA: TGTGCCAGCAGCCAAGTGGACAGGGGAGGTGGCTACACCTTC. Translation gives CASSQVDRGGGYTF.

The J gene is TRBJ2-3, the V gene TRBV6-5; D is perhaps TRBD1 (6 bases). CDR3 size: 15 residues. Trimming took 8 bases from V and 0 from J, leaving 15 bases between them. The germline V gene encodes CDR1 MNHEY and CDR2 SVGAGI. The CDR3 here is CASAYRDTSTDTQYF. CDR3 DNA sequence: TGTGCCAGCGCCTACAGGGACACCAGCACAGATACGCAGTATTTT.

The V gene is TRBV14, the J gene TRBJ1-3; no clear D gene. V was shortened by 4 bases and J by 0 bases, with 16 bases between the two germline ends. CDR3 length: 17 amino acids. Germline V gene sequence: CDR1 SGHDN, CDR2 FVKESK. The CDR3 nucleotides read TGTGCCAGCAGCCGACGGACGGGAATTTTCTCTGGAAACACCATATATTTT. Its translation is CASSRRTGIFSGNTIYF.

By sample share, this clone is medium-sized. V and J are TRBV24-1 and TRBJ2-2, with a weak D call TRBD1 (6 bases). V lost 3 bases, J lost 4 bases, and 20 bases lay in between. Per germline, CDR1 KGHDR and CDR2 SFDVKD. This CDR3 comprises 18 residues. The chain's CDR3 is CATSDPETGQQPTGELFF. The CDR3 DNA is TGTGCCACCAGTGATCCCGAGACTGGACAGCAACCCACCGGGGAGCTGTTTTTT.

The rearrangement links TRBV6-5 to TRBJ2-2, with a weak D call TRBD2 (6 bases). V dropped 6 bases and J dropped 0 bases, with 11 bases sitting between them. The CDR3 has 15 amino acids. The germline gives CDR1 MNHEY, CDR2 SVGAGI. DNA of the CDR3: TGTGCCAGCAGACGGGGGAACGCGAACACCGGGGAGCTGTTTTTT. Its translation: CASRRGNANTGELFF.

The chain combines TRBV11-3 with TRBJ2-1; 9 bases are a match to TRBD1. The CDR3 runs 14 residues. In germline, CDR1 is SGHNT, CDR2 YENEEA. V gave up 4 bases and J gave up 8 bases; unmatched junction bases: 6. CDR3 nucleotide sequence: TGTGCCAGCAGCTCTAGGACAGGGGTCGATGAGCAGTTCTTC. The encoded protein is CASSSRTGVDEQFF.

V and J are TRBV5-1 and TRBJ1-1, with D unclear. CDR1 SGHRS and CDR2 YFSETQ come from the germline V gene. With 0 bases removed from V and 0 bases from J, the gap between germline ends came to 9 bases. The CDR3 contains 15 residues. The CDR3 sequence: CASSLGAAMNTEAFF. In nucleotides, the CDR3 is TGCGCCAGCAGCTTGGGGGCAGCTATGAACACTGAAGCTTTCTTT.

The J gene is TRBJ2-7, the V gene TRBV3-1 (or the pseudogene TRBV3-2), with unresolved D. Germline assignment: CDR1 LGHDT and CDR2 YNNKEL (reference sequence). The CDR3 is made up of 13 amino acids. V dropped 1 base and J dropped 2 bases, with 6 bases sitting between them. The CDR3 coding sequence is TGTGCCAGCAGCCAAGGACTCACCTACGAGCAGTACTTC. This gives the protein CASSQGLTYEQYF.

The chain employs TRBV7-9 and TRBJ2-1; 10 bases are shared with TRBD2. Germline V gives CDR1 SEHNR, CDR2 FQNEAQ (reference sequence). There are 16 residues in the CDR3. With 1 base clipped from V and 4 bases from J, the junction kept 4 bases outside the gene matches. The CDR3 sequence: CASSLDSGGPYNEQFF. CDR3 sequence (DNA): TGTGCCAGCAGCTTAGATAGCGGGGGGCCATACAATGAGCAGTTCTTC.

The genes are TRBV19 and TRBJ2-6, with 10 bases that match TRBD1. CDR1 LNHDA and CDR2 SQIVND come from the germline V gene (reference sequence). CDR3 size: 17 residues. The junction had 7 bases not matched to a gene; V was cut back by 6 bases and J by 2 bases. The CDR3 loop reads CASRGDRGRAGANVLTF. The CDR3 region has the DNA TGTGCCAGTAGAGGGGACAGGGGAAGGGCTGGGGCCAACGTCCTGACTTTC.

The gene calls are TRBV3-1 (or the pseudogene TRBV3-2) and TRBJ2-7; 10 bases fit TRBD2. There are 16 residues in the CDR3. The V gene's germline CDR1 is LGHDT and CDR2 YNNKEL (reference sequence). Trimming removed 1 base from V and 3 bases from J; junction bases left unmatched: 6. CDR3 protein: CASSQAERGGIYEQYF. CDR3 DNA: TGTGCCAGCAGCCAAGCGGAGCGGGGGGGCATCTACGAGCAGTACTTC.

The rearrangement links TRBV29-1 to TRBJ1-6; TRBD1 is a possible D gene (6 bases). Germline V CDR1 and CDR2: SQVTM, ANQGSEA. This CDR3 has 13 residues. V lost 4 bases and J lost 8, with 12 bases in between. CDR3 DNA: TGCAGCGTTGGGACAGCCAGGGATTCACCCCTCCACTTT. Amino acid sequence: CSVGTARDSPLHF.

This clone was seen a single time. The V and J genes are TRBV7-9 and TRBJ1-1; D gene ambiguous. CDR3 length: 14 amino acids. Trimming took 1 base from V and 1 from J, leaving 7 bases between them. Germline V gene sequence: CDR1 SEHNR, CDR2 FQNEAQ (reference sequence). CDR3: CASSLEPGNTEAFF. In DNA form, the CDR3 reads TGTGCCAGCAGCTTAGAACCCGGGAACACTGAAGCTTTCTTT.

The V call is TRBV9, the J call TRBJ2-5; D perhaps matches TRBD2 (5 bases). Germline values: CDR1 SGDLS, CDR2 YYNGEE. Trimming pared 4 bases from V and 4 bases from J, leaving 14 bases between. The CDR3 runs 14 residues. In DNA, the CDR3 is TGTGCCAGCAGCCGCGGATCGGGGTCAGAGACCCAGTACTTC. This codes for CASSRGSGSETQYF.

This clone was recorded a few times. The rearrangement links TRBV2 to TRBJ1-2, with 9 bases aligning to TRBD1. CDR3 size: 14 residues. Germline values: CDR1 SNHLY, CDR2 FYNNEI. V lost 6 bases and J lost 4; bases outside the gene matches: 6. The CDR3 loop is CASSLDRGAYGYTF. The CDR3 coding sequence is TGTGCCAGCAGCTTGGACAGGGGCGCCTATGGCTACACCTTC. Combining the CDR3 with reference TRBV2 and TRBJ1-2 gives the whole variable domain EPEVTQTPSHQVTQMGQEVILRCVPISNHLYFYWYRQILGQKVEFLVSFYNNEISEKSEIFDDQFSVERPDGSNFTLKIRSTKLEDSAMYFCASSLDRGAYGYTFGSGTRLTVV.

The chain is built from TRBV7-9 and TRBJ2-7; perhaps TRBD2 as D (6 bases). Trimming cost V 1 base and J 3 bases, with 13 bases left between them. Germline V lookup: CDR1 SEHNR, CDR2 FQNEAQ (reference sequence). The CDR3 totals 15 residues. The CDR3 nucleotides read TGTGCCAGCAGCTTAGGGCCGGGGGTCGGCTACGAGCAGTACTTC. It yields the protein CASSLGPGVGYEQYF. The full variable domain, completed using reference TRBV7-9 and TRBJ2-7, is DTGVSQNPRHKITKRGQNVTFRCDPISEHNRLYWYRQTLGQGPEFLTYFQNEAQLEKSRLLSDRFSAERPKGSFSTLEIQRTEQGDSAMYLCASSLGPGVGYEQYFGPGTRLTVT.